Below, 29 T cell receptor beta chains from the same sample are listed, as sequenced in a study of shared clonotypes between healthy human individuals. Sequencing was performed with immunoSEQ multiplex PCR; in TCRdb, only in-frame clones are kept and a portion is missing. This table has some 2.4 million clones, more than 85% appearing once. The specimen was naive CD4+ T cells from PBMCs. Documented subset: CD45RA+ positively selected. Receptors originate from a young man in good health. Some clones in this sample may be carry-over from other donors' samples.

This chain uses TRBV28 with TRBJ2-1, with D hard to call. Germline CDR1 and CDR2: MDHEN and SYDVKM. The CDR3 runs 11 residues. The V end was cut by 2 bases, the J end by 11 bases, with 7 bases between. The CDR3 nucleotides read TGTGCCAGCAGTTTAAAGGCCAAGCAGTTCTTC. It specifies CASSLKAKQFF. The variable domain in full, with the rest retrieved from reference TRBV28 and TRBJ2-1, is DVKVTQSSRYLVKRTGEKVFLECVQDMDHENMFWYRQDPGLGLRLIYFSYDVKMKEKGDIPEGYSVSREKKERFSLILESASTNQTSMYLCASSLKAKQFFGPGTRLTVL.

The rearrangement uses TRBV5-1 and TRBJ2-5; 9 bases are a match to TRBD1. There are 18 residues in the CDR3. Per the germline V gene, CDR1 is SGHRS and CDR2 is YFSETQ. V dropped 6 bases and J dropped 4; count of bases not matched to a gene: 19. CDR3 sequence: CASNRSPPARDRAETQYF. The CDR3 DNA sequence: TGCGCCAGCAACCGATCCCCACCAGCGAGGGACAGGGCAGAGACCCAGTACTTC. Full variable domain (missing parts from reference TRBV5-1 and TRBJ2-5): KAGVTQTPRYLIKTRGQQVTLSCSPISGHRSVSWYQQTPGQGLQFLFEYFSETQRNKGNFPGRFSGRQFSNSRSEMNVSTLELGDSALYLCASNRSPPARDRAETQYFGPGTRLLVL.

Worth noting for this clone: Other DNA sequences within the sample encode an identical CDR3. The chain is built from TRBV2 and TRBJ1-1, with 9 bases lining up with TRBD1. This CDR3 comprises 13 residues. V shed 5 bases, J shed 4 bases, and the junction held 2 bases outside the gene matches. Germline assignment: CDR1 SNHLY and CDR2 FYNNEI. CDR3 DNA sequence: TGTGCCAGCAGTACGGACAGGGGCACTGAAGCTTTCTTT. Translation gives CASSTDRGTEAFF.

The genes are TRBV18 and TRBJ2-3, with D perhaps TRBD1 (5 bases). In germline, CDR1 is KGHSH, CDR2 LQKENI. With 0 bases removed from V and 3 bases from J, the gap between germline ends came to 10 bases. The CDR3 is 15 amino acids. The CDR3 region is CASSPPGRHTDTQYF. The CDR3 DNA follows: TGTGCCAGCTCACCACCGGGGCGGCATACAGATACGCAGTATTTT.

The chain uses TRBV9 and TRBJ2-7; no clear D. V dropped 0 bases and J dropped 1 base, with 11 bases sitting between them. From germline, CDR1 is SGDLS and CDR2 YYNGEE. This CDR3 contains 15 residues. CDR3 DNA sequence: TGTGCCAGCAGCGTAGATGGGATGTCTTCCTACGAGCAGTACTTC. Protein product: CASSVDGMSSYEQYF.

The J gene is TRBJ2-7, the V gene TRBV28; possibly TRBD2 for D (6 bases). Germline-derived CDR1 and CDR2 are MDHEN and SYDVKM. Trimming took off 4 bases at V and 4 bases at J, with 17 bases between the two ends. The CDR3 spans 15 residues. The CDR3 loop reads CASSSPSGGEYEQYF. DNA for the CDR3: TGTGCCAGCAGTTCCCCTTCCGGGGGAGAGTACGAGCAGTACTTC.

The chain recombines TRBV7-2 with TRBJ2-7, with D maybe TRBD1 (5 bases). In germline, CDR1 is SGHTA, CDR2 FQGNSA. Trimming took 1 base from V and 5 from J, leaving 9 bases between them. The CDR3 extends over 13 amino acids. The CDR3 DNA follows: TGTGCCAGCAGCTTAGGCAGGGAAGACGAGCAGTACTTC. Encoded protein: CASSLGREDEQYF.

The chain has TRBV11-2 and TRBJ2-3, with 7 bases lining up with TRBD1. The CDR3 spans 15 residues. The J segment lost 0 bases and the V segment lost 7 bases, leaving 7 bases of the junction unmatched. Germline lookup yields CDR1 SGHAT and CDR2 FQNNGV. The CDR3 sequence is CASNDRVFSTDTQYF. CDR3 bases: TGTGCCAGCAACGACAGGGTTTTTAGCACAGATACGCAGTATTTT.

The CDR3 sequence: CASSVAGYSNQPQHF. CDR3 nucleotide sequence: TGCGCCAGCAGCGTGGCAGGCTATAGCAATCAGCCCCAGCATTTT. This chain connects TRBV5-1 to TRBJ1-5, with D unclear. Germline V gene lookup returns CDR1 SGHRS and CDR2 YFSETQ. Trimming took off 4 bases at V and 0 bases at J, with 11 bases between the two ends. There are 15 residues in the CDR3.

This chain joins TRBV5-3 and TRBJ2-7, with D possibly matching TRBD2 (5 bases). TRBV5-3 is treated as an ORF (open reading frame) with a function not yet certain. V lost 1 base and J 0 bases, leaving 20 bases between the germline ends. The CDR3 is 18 amino acids. CDR3 nucleotides: TGTGCCAGAAGCTTGAGGTTTGGTGGGAGTGGGAGCTCCTACGAGCAGTACTTC. Translated, it gives CARSLRFGGSGSSYEQYF.

A word on this clone: Other DNA sequences in this specimen translate into the identical CDR3. The chain recombines TRBV5-1 with TRBJ2-1, with D perhaps matching TRBD2 (6 bases). This CDR3 is 14 amino acids long. Germline V CDR1 and CDR2: SGHRS, YFSETQ. The V end lost 4 bases, the J end lost 0 bases, and 8 bases lay between the germline ends. The CDR3: CASSEGGSYNEQFF. In nucleotides, the CDR3 is TGCGCCAGCAGCGAGGGAGGCTCCTACAATGAGCAGTTCTTC.

On this clone: The same CDR3 can be traced to other DNA sequences in this sample. The J gene is TRBJ2-7, the V gene TRBV6-5; D is perhaps TRBD2 (6 bases). Germline loops: CDR1 MNHEY, CDR2 SVGAGI. V gave up 6 bases and J gave up 0 bases, with 9 bases separating them. The CDR3 is made up of 13 amino acids. CDR3 region: CASSLGGSYEQYF. In DNA, the CDR3 is TGTGCCAGCAGCCTGGGGGGCTCCTACGAGCAGTACTTC.

V usage is TRBV27 and J usage is TRBJ2-7; D gene uncertain. V dropped 6 bases and J dropped 0 bases, with 12 bases sitting between them. Germline V gives CDR1 MNHEY, CDR2 SMNVEV (reference sequence). The CDR3 is 14 residues long. The CDR3 DNA is TGTGCCAGCAGCCCACACGGAGCCTCCTACGAGCAGTACTTC. This gives the protein CASSPHGASYEQYF.

J is TRBJ2-2 and V is TRBV19; D remains unclear. CDR1 and CDR2 (germline): LNHDA, SQIVND (reference sequence). V was trimmed by 3 bases and J by 0 bases, leaving 5 bases between them. The CDR3 contains 14 residues. CDR3 nucleotide sequence: TGTGCCAGTAGTATCACAGCGAACACCGGGGAGCTGTTTTTT. Protein sequence: CASSITANTGELFF.

This sequence joins TRBV11-2 and TRBJ2-1; possible D gene TRBD2, 6 bases. CDR3 length: 13 amino acids. Germline CDR1 is SGHAT and CDR2 is FQNNGV. V was trimmed by 0 bases and J by 8 bases, leaving 8 bases between them. CDR3 nucleotide sequence: TGTGCCAGCAGCTTAGATTCGGGGGATGAGCAGTTCTTC. Amino acids: CASSLDSGDEQFF.

This clone has just a few counts. The V gene is TRBV2, the J gene TRBJ2-5; perhaps TRBD2 as D (6 bases). The germline CDR1 and CDR2 sequences are SNHLY and FYNNEI. The CDR3 has 13 amino acids. Trimming removed 6 bases at V and 5 bases at J, with 13 bases between. The DNA for the CDR3 is TGTGCCAGCAGCGCTCGGGACTGTGAGACCCAGTACTTC. Translating it yields CASSARDCETQYF. The variable domain in full, completed from reference TRBV2 and TRBJ2-5, reads EPEVTQTPSHQVTQMGQEVILRCVPISNHLYFYWYRQILGQKVEFLVSFYNNEISEKSEIFDDQFSVERPDGSNFTLKIRSTKLEDSAMYFCASSARDCETQYFGPGTRLLVL.

This clone was detected once. Additional DNA sequences in this sample encode the identical CDR3. The rearrangement joins TRBV5-1 to TRBJ2-2, with D perhaps matching TRBD1 (5 bases). CDR1 and CDR2 (germline): SGHRS, YFSETQ. This CDR3 spans 14 amino acids. Between the trimmed V and J ends, which lost 4 bases and 1 base, there was a span of 8 bases. The DNA of the CDR3 is TGCGCCAGCAGCCTTGGACAGAACACCGGGGAGCTGTTTTTT. Translating gives CASSLGQNTGELFF.

This clone was counted once. Other DNA variants within this sample encode the same CDR3. The chain combines TRBV7-2 with TRBJ2-7, with D tentatively TRBD2 (5 bases). The CDR3 is 13 amino acids. The germline V gene encodes CDR1 SGHTA and CDR2 FQGNSA. Trimming cost V 0 bases and J 7 bases, with 10 bases left between them. CDR3 loop: CASSLAVGREQYF. DNA for the CDR3: TGTGCCAGCAGCTTAGCGGTGGGGAGAGAGCAGTACTTC.

This chain uses TRBV10-3 with TRBJ2-7, with D unresolved. The V end lost 6 bases, the J end lost 0 bases, and 9 bases lay between the germline ends. Per the germline V gene, CDR1 is ENHRY and CDR2 is SYGVKD. This CDR3 comprises 13 residues. The DNA for the CDR3 is TGTGCCATCAGCACCCCGATCTCCTACGAGCAGTACTTC. This gives the protein CAISTPISYEQYF.

The chain has TRBV2 and TRBJ2-2; D perhaps matches TRBD1 (5 bases). The CDR3 length is 12 residues. CDR1 SNHLY and CDR2 FYNNEI come from the germline V gene. V dropped 3 bases and J dropped 8 bases, with 7 bases sitting between them. CDR3 sequence reads: CASSDRVGELFF. The CDR3, as DNA: TGTGCCAGCAGTGACAGGGTAGGGGAGCTGTTTTTT.

DNA of the CDR3: TGTGCCAGCATATACTCTAGGGAGGACACTCAGCCCCAGCATTTT. Translating it yields CASIYSREDTQPQHF. The chain has TRBV27 and TRBJ1-5; D may be TRBD1 (5 bases). This CDR3 is 15 amino acids long. Germline V gene lookup returns CDR1 MNHEY and CDR2 SMNVEV (reference sequence). The V end was cut by 7 bases, the J end by 6 bases, with 19 bases between.

The V and J genes are TRBV7-6 and TRBJ2-5; either TRBD1 or TRBD2 may fit D (5 bases each). This CDR3 is 13 amino acids long. V lost 3 bases to trimming and J lost 5 bases, with 10 bases between them. Looked up from germline, CDR1 is SGHVS and CDR2 is FNYEAQ. The CDR3 coding sequence is TGTGCCAGCAGCTTCATCGGGGCCGAGACCCAGTACTTC. Protein product: CASSFIGAETQYF.

A few counts support this clone. This chain connects TRBV29-1 to TRBJ1-2; no reliable D call. Looked up from germline, CDR1 is SQVTM and CDR2 is ANQGSEA. Trimming cost V 3 bases and J 1 base, with 0 bases left between them. CDR3 length: 10 amino acids. The CDR3 DNA reads as TGCAGCGTTGATAACTATGGCTACACCTTC. Translating gives CSVDNYGYTF.

V gene TRBV29-1 combines with J gene TRBJ2-1; D gene uncertain. Germline CDR1 and CDR2: SQVTM and ANQGSEA. This CDR3 is 8 amino acids long. V lost 3 bases and J lost 10, with 1 base in between. The CDR3 DNA is TGCAGCGTTGAGGAGCAGTTCTTC. It yields the protein CSVEEQFF.

The chain recombines TRBV28 with TRBJ2-3; D might be TRBD1 (6 bases). Looked up from germline, CDR1 is MDHEN and CDR2 is SYDVKM. CDR3 length: 15 amino acids. Trimming cost V 2 bases and J 3 bases, with 12 bases left between them. The CDR3 nucleotides are TGTGCCAGCAGTTTAGACGCGACAGGAACAGATACGCAGTATTTT. Amino acids: CASSLDATGTDTQYF.

The V gene is TRBV7-2, the J gene TRBJ1-5; D is undetermined. Per the germline V gene, CDR1 is SGHTA and CDR2 is FQGNSA. Trimming left V 2 bases short and J 6 bases short, with 8 bases between. The CDR3 totals 13 residues. The CDR3 region is CASSLRRAQPQHF. CDR3 sequence (DNA): TGTGCCAGCAGCTTAAGGAGGGCTCAGCCCCAGCATTTT.

The rearrangement links TRBV7-8 to TRBJ1-1; 7 bases match TRBD1. V lost 4 bases and J lost 1; bases outside the gene matches: 0. Germline lookup yields CDR1 SGHVS and CDR2 FQNEAQ. The CDR3 contains 13 residues. The DNA for the CDR3 is TGTGCCAGCAGCTGGGACAGGAACACTGAAGCTTTCTTT. Translating gives CASSWDRNTEAFF.

The chain carries TRBV7-8 and TRBJ1-1; no clear D. This CDR3 has 14 amino acids. Looked up from germline, CDR1 is SGHVS and CDR2 is FQNEAQ. Trimming removed 1 base at V and 0 bases at J, with 6 bases between. This CDR3 reads CASSLVRLNTEAFF. The CDR3 DNA reads as TGTGCCAGCAGCTTAGTACGGTTGAACACTGAAGCTTTCTTT.

V is TRBV7-9 and J is TRBJ2-1; perhaps TRBD1 as D (5 bases). The length of the CDR3 is 16 residues. V dropped 1 base and J dropped 15 bases, with 25 bases sitting between them. Germline V gene lookup returns CDR1 SEHNR and CDR2 FQNEAQ (reference sequence). CDR3 amino acids: CASSLGLGSLRQGWFF. The DNA for the CDR3 is TGTGCCAGCAGCTTAGGGCTTGGGTCTTTGAGGCAGGGCTGGTTCTTC.